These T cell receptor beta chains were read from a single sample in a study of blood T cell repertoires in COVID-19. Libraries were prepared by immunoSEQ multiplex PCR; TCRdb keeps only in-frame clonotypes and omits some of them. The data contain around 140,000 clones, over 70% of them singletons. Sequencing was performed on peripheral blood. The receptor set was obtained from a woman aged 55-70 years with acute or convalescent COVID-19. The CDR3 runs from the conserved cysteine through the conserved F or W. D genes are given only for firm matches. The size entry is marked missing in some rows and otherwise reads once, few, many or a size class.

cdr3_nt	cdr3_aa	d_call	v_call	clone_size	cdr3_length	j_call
TGCAGTGCTAGATGGGGAGGGCAGTTCTTC	CSARWGGQFF	-	TRBV20-1	-	10	TRBJ2-1
TGTGCCAGTAGGGCCGGGACAGCCGTCTATGGCTACACCTTC	CASRAGTAVYGYTF	TRBD1	TRBV19	once	14	TRBJ1-2
TGTGCCAGCTCACCCTCCGTAAATGAGCAGTTCTTC	CASSPSVNEQFF	-	TRBV18	-	12	TRBJ2-1
TGTGCCAGCAGTGGGCTCGGAGGGATTTTGAACACTGAAGCTTTCTTT	CASSGLGGILNTEAFF	-	TRBV6-1	once	16	TRBJ1-1
TGTGCCAGTTCGTGGGGAGGTTCAGATACGCAGTATTTT	CASSWGGSDTQYF	-	TRBV6-4	-	13	TRBJ2-3
TGTGCCAGCAGTACGGACTTGGGCGGCGGGGAGCTGTTTTTT	CASSTDLGGGELFF	-	TRBV3-1/TRBV3-2	once	14	TRBJ2-2
TGTGCCAGTAGTATCAGGAGGGGTGACCCCCTCTCCTACAATGAGCAGTTCTTC	CASSIRRGDPLSYNEQFF	-	TRBV19	once	18	TRBJ2-1
TGTGCCAGCAAGTTCGAGTATCGGGGAGGCTACACCTTC	CASKFEYRGGYTF	-	TRBV6-5	-	13	TRBJ1-2
TGTGCCACCCGGGGGGCCGGCACAGATACGCAGTATTTT	CATRGAGTDTQYF	-	TRBV3-1/TRBV3-2	-	13	TRBJ2-3
TGTGCCAGCAGTCCCCGGGGGGCTCGGTATGGCTACACCTTC	CASSPRGARYGYTF	-	TRBV25-1	-	14	TRBJ1-2
TGCGCCAGCAGCTTGGCCATGGGGGAGGGCCTAGCACGGAGAGATACGCAGTATTTT	CASSLAMGEGLARRDTQYF	TRBD2	TRBV5-1	once	19	TRBJ2-3
TGTGCCAGCCGCAAGGAGGGCCGGGATCAGCCCCAGCATTTT	CASRKEGRDQPQHF	-	TRBV19	-	14	TRBJ1-5
TGCGCCAGCAGCCAAGATGGAACGGGGGACTACGAGCAGTACTTC	CASSQDGTGDYEQYF	-	TRBV4-1	few	15	TRBJ2-7
TGTGCCAGCAGCCCCCAGGGGCTCCGCACCTACAATGAGCAGTTCTTC	CASSPQGLRTYNEQFF	-	TRBV11-2	-	16	TRBJ2-1
TGCGCCAGCGGGCCCTACTACGAGCAGTACTTC	CASGPYYEQYF	-	TRBV10-2	few	11	TRBJ2-7
TGTGCCAGCAGTACGTTCGGACAGGGTAATGAAAAACTGTTTTTT	CASSTFGQGNEKLFF	TRBD1	TRBV6-5	many	15	TRBJ1-4
TGTGCCAGCAGCTCCTTTATGACTGGTAATGAGCAGTTCTTC	CASSSFMTGNEQFF	-	TRBV7-6	-	14	TRBJ2-1